The 11 T cell receptor beta chains in this list originate from one sample, sequenced in a study of human T cells and chemical hapten exposure. A single record per CDR3 protein comes from TCRdb applying MiXCR to the RACE reads. Of 99,000 or so distinct CDR3 sequences listed, 10% to 14% are singletons. The time point here: pre-sensitization, week 0. Treatment reported: therapeutic diphenylcyclopropenone sensitization with weekly scalp DPC. The specimen was whole blood, collected in connection with sensitization to the hapten diphenylcyclopropenone (DPC). The receptors were sampled from a woman aged 60-75 years with alopecia areata. Some clones in this sample may be carry-over from other donors' samples.

In its sample, this clonotype was seen many times. This rearrangement joins TRBV4-1 to TRBJ2-3; no firm D call. V was shortened by 1 base and J by 1 base, with 21 bases between the two germline ends. Germline V gene sequence: CDR1 MGHRA, CDR2 YSYEKL. This CDR3 comprises 19 residues. The CDR3 spells CASSQGRILITPGTDTQYF. The CDR3 region has the DNA TGCGCCAGCAGCCAAGGTCGGATACTCATAACTCCCGGCACAGATACGCAGTATTTT.

This clonotype was seen ten or more times. The chain uses TRBV10-3 and TRBJ1-2; D may be TRBD1 (6 bases). Looked up from germline, CDR1 is ENHRY and CDR2 is SYGVKD. CDR3 length equals 13 residues. V lost 10 bases, J lost 2 bases, and 14 bases lay in between. The CDR3 region is CATRTDPNYGYTF. The CDR3 coding sequence is TGTGCCACCCGGACAGATCCGAACTATGGCTACACCTTC.

This clonotype was recorded many times. The chain links TRBV18 to TRBJ2-3; D is undetermined. The V and J ends lost 0 bases and 2 bases respectively, with 3 bases between them. Germline-derived CDR1 and CDR2 are KGHSH and LQKENI. The CDR3 length is 13 residues. In DNA, the CDR3 is TGTGCCAGCTCACCACCCACCACAGATACGCAGTATTTT. The encoded protein is CASSPPTTDTQYF.

In its sample, this clonotype was seen many times. The V and J genes are TRBV4-1 and TRBJ1-2; possibly TRBD1 for D (5 bases). The V end was cut by 0 bases, the J end by 4 bases, with 12 bases between. In germline, CDR1 is MGHRA, CDR2 YSYEKL. The CDR3 is made up of 15 amino acids. As DNA, the CDR3 is TGCGCCAGCAGCCAAGATCAGACAGAGACCTATGGCTACACCTTC. Translation gives CASSQDQTETYGYTF.

This clonotype was seen only a few times. This chain links TRBV6-2 or TRBV6-3 with TRBJ2-1, with TRBD2 matching over 8 bases. The CDR3 spans 15 residues. V shed 4 bases and J 7 bases; nucleotides not matched to a gene: 9. In germline, CDR1 is MNHEY, CDR2 SVGEGT. In DNA, the CDR3 is TGTGCCAGCAGTTTTCCGGGGGGGCTCGTAAATGAGCAGTTCTTC. Its translation is CASSFPGGLVNEQFF.

The CDR3 protein is CASSPPLGSGQDYNEQFF. CDR3 nucleotides: TGTGCCAGCTCACCACCTCTTGGTTCGGGACAGGATTACAATGAGCAGTTCTTC. This sequence joins TRBV18 and TRBJ2-1, with 8 bases identical to TRBD1. The junction had 11 bases not matched to a gene; V was cut back by 0 bases and J by 4 bases. This CDR3 contains 18 residues. CDR1 KGHSH and CDR2 LQKENI come from the germline V gene. Drawing the rest from reference TRBV18 and TRBJ2-1, the complete variable domain is NAGVMQNPRHLVRRRGQEARLRCSPMKGHSHVYWYRQLPEEGLKFMVYLQKENIIDESGMPKERFSAEFPKEGPSILRIQQVVRGDSAAYFCASSPPLGSGQDYNEQFFGPGTRLTVL.

This clonotype was recorded a few times. The chain has TRBV5-1 and TRBJ1-6; D unresolved. The germline V gene has CDR1 SGHRS and CDR2 YFSETQ. The CDR3 spans 15 residues. V was pared by 8 bases and J by 0 bases, with 12 bases between. In DNA, the CDR3 is TGCGCCAGGTTGGAGGCGAGCTCCTATAATTCACCCCTCCACTTT. Translated: CARLEASSYNSPLHF. Looking up the rest from reference TRBV5-1 and TRBJ1-6 gives the full variable domain: KAGVTQTPRYLIKTRGQQVTLSCSPISGHRSVSWYQQTPGQGLQFLFEYFSETQRNKGNFPGRFSGRQFSNSRSEMNVSTLELGDSALYLCARLEASSYNSPLHFGNGTRLTVT.

This clonotype was observed at least ten times. The gene calls are TRBV4-2 and TRBJ2-7; D gene uncertain. V was shortened by 0 bases and J by 1 base, with 13 bases between the two germline ends. The CDR3 spans 16 residues. Germline-derived CDR1 and CDR2 are LGHNA and YNFKEQ. The CDR3 sequence is CASSQDSGSRSYEQYF. The CDR3 DNA reads as TGTGCCAGCAGCCAAGATTCTGGCAGCAGGTCCTACGAGCAGTACTTC.

This chain connects TRBV7-9 to TRBJ1-2; no clear D gene. Germline V gene sequence: CDR1 SEHNR, CDR2 FQNEAQ (reference sequence). The V end was cut by 1 base, the J end by 1 base, with 10 bases between. The CDR3 length is 15 residues. The CDR3 spells CASSLGSVGNYGYTF. CDR3 sequence (DNA): TGTGCCAGCAGCTTAGGAAGCGTCGGTAACTATGGCTACACCTTC. Together with reference TRBV7-9 and TRBJ1-2, the CDR3 gives the full variable domain: DTGVSQNPRHKITKRGQNVTFRCDPISEHNRLYWYRQTLGQGPEFLTYFQNEAQLEKSRLLSDRFSAERPKGSFSTLEIQRTEQGDSAMYLCASSLGSVGNYGYTFGSGTRLTVV.

This clonotype was counted many times. The chain recombines TRBV18 with TRBJ1-1; no clear D. V gave up 3 bases and J gave up 1 base, with 12 bases separating them. The germline V gene has CDR1 KGHSH and CDR2 LQKENI. The CDR3 totals 15 residues. CDR3 loop: CASSPPLAGNTEAFF. The CDR3 DNA reads TGTGCCAGCTCACCCCCCCTGGCGGGGAACACTGAAGCTTTCTTT.

This chain uses TRBV28 with TRBJ1-3; D is unclear. Germline values: CDR1 MDHEN, CDR2 SYDVKM. Trimming shortened V by 8 bases and J by 0 bases, and 14 bases separated the two germline ends. The length of the CDR3 is 15 residues. The chain's CDR3 is CASYAYGRSGNTIYF. In DNA form, the CDR3 reads TGTGCCAGCTATGCCTACGGGCGCTCTGGAAACACCATATATTTT.